Each of the 21 T cell receptor beta chains below was sequenced from the same sample in a study of breast tumors, draining lymph nodes, adjacent tissues. Axillary draining lymph nodes of breast cancer patients supplied the node samples. TCRdb itself ran the multiplex PCR reads through MiXCR, one entry per CDR3 protein. The sample holds 290,000 or so distinct CDR3 sequences, more than 30% seen once. Source material: axillary lymph node tissue. All receptors derive from a female donor with breast cancer. Some clones in this sample may be carry-over from other donors' samples.

The sample holds many counts of this clonotype. V is TRBV11-3 and J is TRBJ2-7, with D possibly being TRBD2 (5 bases). Trimming removed 6 bases at V and 3 bases at J, with 9 bases between. The CDR3 contains 12 residues. In germline, CDR1 is SGHNT, CDR2 YENEEA. CDR3 loop: CASSKDFYEQYF. Written as DNA, the CDR3 is TGTGCCAGCAGTAAGGACTTCTACGAGCAGTACTTC.

This clonotype was counted many times. The V gene is TRBV29-1, the J gene TRBJ2-7, with 10 bases matching TRBD2. Germline V gene lookup returns CDR1 SQVTM and CDR2 ANQGSEA. J lost 4 bases, V lost 6 bases, and 3 bases had no gene match. CDR3 length: 12 amino acids. The CDR3 coding sequence is TGCAGCGTCGCTAGCGGGAGTTACGAGCAGTACTTC. Translation gives CSVASGSYEQYF.

Points on this clonotype: Without the conserved terminal phenylalanine or tryptophan, this CDR3 likely stems from a read error. The chain employs TRBV18 and TRBJ2-5, with D possibly TRBD1 on 5 matching bases. This CDR3 contains 13 residues. Trimming took 2 bases from V and 4 from J, leaving 8 bases between them. Germline-derived CDR1 and CDR2 are KGHSH and LQKENI. The CDR3 DNA reads TGTGCCAGCTCACCAACAGGTTCAGAGACCCAGTACTCC. This encodes CASSPTGSETQYS.

A word on this clonotype: A much larger clone differs by one base, so this may be a read error. This chain connects TRBV5-4 to TRBJ2-5; D ambiguous. The CDR3 totals 14 residues. The germline gives CDR1 SGHNT, CDR2 YYREEE (reference sequence). Here the CDR3 reads CASSSGFQQETQCF. CDR3 coding DNA: TGTGCCAGCAGCTCGGGCTTCCAACAAGAGACCCAGTGCTTC. Supplemented by reference TRBV5-4 and TRBJ2-5, the full variable domain reads ETGVTQSPTHLIKTRGQQVTLRCSSQSGHNTVSWYQQALGQGPQFIFQYYREEENGRGNFPPRFSGLQFPNYSSELNVNALELDDSALYLCASSSGFQQETQCFGPGTRLLVL.

The CDR3 sequence: CASQDFGAYEQYF. As DNA, the CDR3 is TGTGCCAGCCAAGACTTTGGAGCCTACGAGCAGTACTTC. The J gene is TRBJ2-7, the V gene TRBV28; D ambiguous. The V gene lost 8 bases and the J gene lost 2 bases, with 13 bases spanning the gap. Germline CDR1 reads MDHEN; CDR2 reads SYDVKM. The CDR3 has 13 amino acids. The full variable domain, completed using reference TRBV28 and TRBJ2-7, is DVKVTQSSRYLVKRTGEKVFLECVQDMDHENMFWYRQDPGLGLRLIYFSYDVKMKEKGDIPEGYSVSREKKERFSLILESASTNQTSMYLCASQDFGAYEQYFGPGTRLTVT.

Details on this clonotype: Being one base from a much bigger clone, this may be a read error. The chain links TRBV12-3 or TRBV12-4 to TRBJ2-1; 7 bases agree with TRBD2. Germline trimming cut 6 bases from V and 7 bases from J; bases unmatched to any gene: 6. The CDR3 is 13 residues long. The CDR3 DNA is TGTGCCAGCAGCGGACTAGTGATGAATGAGCAGTTCTTC. Its protein is CASSGLVMNEQFF.

The rearrangement joins TRBV6-2 or TRBV6-3 to TRBJ2-1, with D perhaps matching TRBD1 (7 bases). Looked up from germline, CDR1 is MNHEY and CDR2 is SVGEGT. The CDR3 contains 15 residues. Trimming shortened V by 5 bases and J by 7 bases, and 18 bases separated the two germline ends. The CDR3 DNA reads as TGTGCCAGCAGTAGACCAGGGGGGAGGAGTAATGAGCAGTTCTTC. It yields the protein CASSRPGGRSNEQFF.

This clonotype has a count of ten or more. The rearrangement links TRBV20-1 to TRBJ2-5; 9 bases fit TRBD2. The germline V gene has CDR1 DFQATT and CDR2 SNEGSKA (reference sequence). The CDR3 covers 15 residues. Trimming took 1 base from V and 5 from J; bases not matched to a gene: 8. The CDR3 DNA reads TGCAGTGCTAGAGGGGTACTAGCGGGCGGCGAGACCCAGTACTTC. Amino acids: CSARGVLAGGETQYF.

This clonotype was recorded at least ten times. The V call is TRBV9, the J call TRBJ2-7; 8 bases align to TRBD1. In germline, CDR1 is SGDLS, CDR2 YYNGEE. The CDR3 totals 15 residues. The V and J ends lost 3 bases and 3 bases, in that order; junction bases with no gene match: 8. The CDR3: CASSGYRGAFYEQYF. CDR3 in DNA: TGTGCCAGCAGCGGCTACAGGGGGGCGTTCTACGAGCAGTACTTC.

As to this clonotype: A clone one base away is much larger, so this may be a read error. The genes are TRBV4-3 and TRBJ1-3; unclear D gene. The CDR3 sequence is 15 residues long. Between the trimmed V and J ends, which lost 1 base and 7 bases, there was a span of 14 bases. Per germline, CDR1 LGHNA and CDR2 YSLEER. CDR3 in amino acids: CASSQAWTPVNTIYF. The CDR3 DNA sequence: TGCGCCAGCAGCCAAGCTTGGACTCCCGTGAACACCATATATTTT.

The rearrangement uses TRBV12-3 or TRBV12-4 and TRBJ1-5; 11 nucleotides agree with TRBD1. This CDR3 has 11 residues. The J segment lost 15 bases and the V segment lost 5 bases, leaving 3 bases of the junction unmatched. In DNA form, the CDR3 reads TGTGCCAGCAGTCGGGACAGGGGGGGGCATTTT. It codes for CASSRDRGGHF.

This clonotype was seen repeatedly, ten times or more. This sequence joins TRBV10-2 and TRBJ2-1; the match to TRBD2 covers 7 bases. The CDR3 spans 15 residues. Trimming cost V 4 bases and J 2 bases; bases outside gene matches: 5. CDR1 WSHSY and CDR2 SAAADI come from the germline V gene. The CDR3 region has the DNA TGCGCCAGCAGTGGACGGCGGGAGACCTACAATGAGCAGTTCTTC. Its protein is CASSGRRETYNEQFF.

The V gene is TRBV30, the J gene TRBJ2-2, with TRBD2 identical over 7 bases. Germline V CDR1 and CDR2: GTSNPN, SVGIG (reference sequence). V was clipped by 0 bases and J by 1 base; unmatched bases: 11. The CDR3 sequence is 18 residues long. The CDR3 bases are TGTGCCTGGAGTGTTGGGAGGGGCTCCCTTTTGAACACCGGGGAGCTGTTTTTT. It yields the protein CAWSVGRGSLLNTGELFF.

This clonotype was observed a handful of times. This may arise from a read error, as a much more abundant clone is one base away. V gene TRBV7-9 combines with J gene TRBJ1-2; D is unresolved. Germline CDR1 is SEHNR and CDR2 is FQNEAQ (reference sequence). The CDR3 spans 11 residues. CDR3 residues: CTSSLIKENTF. The CDR3 DNA reads TGTACCAGCAGCTTAATAAAGGAAAACACCTTC.

This clonotype was recorded at least ten times. The chain employs TRBV19 and TRBJ1-6; D is unclear. The V gene's germline CDR1 is LNHDA and CDR2 SQIVND (reference sequence). V lost 3 bases, J lost 8 bases, and 11 bases lay in between. This CDR3 spans 14 amino acids. The CDR3 protein is CASSMEGWDSPLHF. CDR3 in DNA: TGTGCCAGTAGTATGGAGGGCTGGGATTCACCCCTCCACTTT.

This clonotype is medium-sized (0.01 to 0.1%) within its sample. Here the CDR3 DNA reads TGTGCCACCAGCAGGTCTCAGGGGGACAGTGAAAAACTGTTTTTT. This codes for CATSRSQGDSEKLFF. The chain recombines TRBV15 with TRBJ1-4; 7 positions agree with TRBD1. Unmatched junction bases numbered 8, after V lost 3 bases and J lost 7 bases. Germline V gene lookup returns CDR1 LNHNV and CDR2 YYDKDF (reference sequence). The CDR3 consists of 15 residues. Filled out from reference TRBV15 and TRBJ1-4, the complete variable domain reads DAMVIQNPRYQVTQFGKPVTLSCSQTLNHNVMYWYQQKSSQAPKLLFHYYDKDFNNEADTPDNFQSRRPNTSFCFLDIRSPGLGDTAMYLCATSRSQGDSEKLFFGSGTQLSVL.

This clonotype was picked up one time. Mismatch with germline at one junction end may stem from a read error. The chain employs TRBV29-1 and TRBJ2-7; D is possibly TRBD1 (6 bases). CDR1 is SQVTM, CDR2 ANQGSEA, per germline. This CDR3 has 14 amino acids. For the CDR3, the DNA is TGCAGCGTTAAGACAGGCTCCTGGCGTTACGGGCAGTACTTC. This translates into CSVKTGSWRYGQYF.

Note on this clonotype: This may stem from a read error, because a much larger clone lies one nucleotide away. CDR3 DNA: TGTGCCCGGAGTGTTTCCCCCTACGAGCAGTACTTC. Translating it yields CARSVSPYEQYF. This chain links TRBV30 with TRBJ2-7; D ambiguous. The germline CDR1 and CDR2 sequences are GTSNPN and SVGIG (reference sequence). The CDR3 contains 12 residues.

This clonotype came up many times. The chain joins TRBV9 to TRBJ2-2; D might be TRBD2 (6 bases). The CDR3 contains 18 residues. CDR1 is SGDLS and CDR2 is YYNGEE in the germline V gene. V was cut by 0 bases and J by 7 bases, with 22 bases left in between. The CDR3 sequence: CASSVDPGGELFGGELFF. CDR3 in DNA: TGTGCCAGCAGCGTAGACCCCGGGGGAGAATTGTTTGGCGGGGAGCTGTTTTTT.

The table lists this clonotype with a few counts. The CDR3 nucleotides are TGTGCCAGCACCCCGACTAGCGGGATGGGGTCTGGGGCCAACGTCCTGACTTTC. Translated, it gives CASTPTSGMGSGANVLTF. This chain links TRBV3-1 with TRBJ2-6, with 11 positions matching TRBD2. Germline assignment: CDR1 LGHDT and CDR2 YNNKEL (reference sequence). CDR3 length: 18 amino acids. V was clipped by 7 bases and J by 1 base; unmatched bases: 9. The full variable domain, rest sourced from reference TRBV3-1 and TRBJ2-6, is DTAVSQTPKYLVTQMGNDKSIKCEQNLGHDTMYWYKQDSKKFLKIMFSYNNKELIINETVPNRFSPKSPDKAHLNLHINSLELGDSAVYFCASTPTSGMGSGANVLTFGAGSRLTVL.

This clonotype was recorded at least ten times. This sequence joins TRBV7-9 and TRBJ2-5; D may be TRBD1 (6 bases). Germline V gene sequence: CDR1 SEHNR, CDR2 FQNEAQ (reference sequence). The CDR3 consists of 14 residues. V dropped 5 bases and J dropped 1 base, with 11 bases sitting between them. CDR3 coding DNA: TGTGCCAGCAGCCCAGGACAGTTCCAAGAGACCCAGTACTTC. Amino acids: CASSPGQFQETQYF.